This T cell receptor (beta chain) was sequenced during a study of tumor-infiltrating lymphocytes in primary liver carcinoma. Study at large: The patients comprised men and women between the ages of 30 and 69 years.

The researchers produced TCR beta cDNA from 500 to 550 ng total RNA with a constant-region primer. Nested multiplex PCR, run for three rounds with slightly modified ARM-PCR, yielded TCR beta libraries. The study ran its first two PCR rounds for around 9 cycles each, using TRBV1-TRBV30 forward primers and a C-beta reverse primer. Using its own MiXCR run on the multiplex PCR reads, TCRdb lists one record per CDR3 protein. This sample has 300,000 to 350,000 distinct CDR3 sequences, with 65% found just once. On this clonotype: A much larger clone lies one base from this, so it may be a read error.

The authors took blood RNA from unsorted whole blood and also extracted germline DNA. Per the germline V gene, CDR1 is MNHNS and CDR2 is SASEGT. The CDR3 length is 18 residues. The receptor was isolated from a man in his forties with primary liver carcinoma and hepatitis B virus infection. The sample was peripheral blood. The gene calls are TRBV6-1 and TRBJ2-2; 12 nucleotides align to TRBD2. CDR3 coding DNA: TGTACCAGCAGCCAACAGACTAGCGGGAGAGGAGGCTCCGGGGAGCTGTTTTTT. Protein: CTSSQQTSGRGGSGELFF.